The 30 T cell receptor beta chains listed next were all sequenced from one sample in a study of immune heterogeneity within non-small cell lung tumors. Multiplex PCR employing 32 V and 13 J primers generated amplicons of the TCR beta CDR3. One entry per CDR3 protein results from TCRdb running MiXCR on the multiplex PCR reads. In the table there are about 21,000 distinct CDR3 sequences, about 29% of which are singletons. Bulk tumor gDNA, 450 to 600 ng per sample, served as the TCR template. The authors collected several far-apart biopsies from each primary tumor during surgery. Undergoing curative surgery were patients whose non-small cell lung cancer was untreated and newly diagnosed. The sequencing sample was made of lung tumor tissue. These receptors came from a man aged 40-55 years with non-small cell lung cancer.

By its share, this clonotype is medium-sized. J is TRBJ1-4 and V is TRBV6-1; TRBD1 matches 9 bases. With V trimmed by 5 bases and J by 7 bases, 5 bases remained unmatched. The CDR3 extends over 14 amino acids. Germline loops: CDR1 MNHNS, CDR2 SASEGT. CDR3 protein: CASSYGTGPEKLFF. The CDR3 DNA reads TGTGCCAGCAGTTATGGGACAGGGCCTGAAAAACTGTTTTTT.

A few counts support this clonotype. The rearrangement uses TRBV20-1 and TRBJ2-2; TRBD1 matches 7 bases. Germline CDR1 and CDR2: DFQATT and SNEGSKA (reference sequence). V shed 1 base and J 3 bases; nucleotides not matched to a gene: 5. CDR3 size: 15 residues. CDR3 in DNA: TGCAGTGCTAGAGCGGGACAGTCCTACACCGGGGAGCTGTTTTTT. It translates to CSARAGQSYTGELFF.

This rearrangement joins TRBV7-8 to TRBJ1-1; D unresolved. There are 16 residues in the CDR3. V dropped 7 bases and J dropped 7 bases, with 25 bases sitting between them. Germline V gene lookup returns CDR1 SGHVS and CDR2 FQNEAQ. CDR3 protein: CASTPLSRAALFEAFF. For the CDR3, the DNA is TGTGCCAGCACCCCCCTCAGTCGGGCAGCCCTATTTGAAGCTTTCTTT.

V is TRBV12-3 or TRBV12-4 and J is TRBJ1-2; no reliable D call. The ends were cut back, 2 bases at V and 3 bases at J, with 7 bases in the middle. The CDR3 runs 13 residues. CDR3 protein: CASSLSSDYGYTF. The CDR3 nucleotides are TGTGCCAGCAGTTTATCCAGTGACTATGGCTACACCTTC.

This clonotype has just a few counts. This chain joins TRBV11-2 and TRBJ1-5; no firm D call. The germline gives CDR1 SGHAT, CDR2 FQNNGV. Between the trimmed V and J ends, which lost 4 bases and 11 bases, there was a span of 9 bases. The length of the CDR3 is 11 residues. The CDR3 nucleotides read TGTGCCAGCAGCTCCGGTGGGGCCCAGCATTTT. Protein: CASSSGGAQHF.

The chain recombines TRBV6-2 or TRBV6-3 with TRBJ2-4; TRBD1 matches 7 bases. J gave up 1 base and V 6 bases, and 3 bases lay outside the gene matches. In germline, CDR1 is MNHEY, CDR2 SVGEGT. CDR3 length equals 14 residues. CDR3 nucleotides: TGTGCCAGCAGCGACAGGGCGGCCAAAAACATTCAGTACTTC. The encoded protein is CASSDRAAKNIQYF.

Notes on this clonotype: One base away lies a much larger clone, so this may be a sequencing read error. The V and J genes are TRBV24-1 and TRBJ2-3; D remains unclear. Germline CDR1 is KGHDR and CDR2 is SFDVKD. The CDR3 consists of 14 residues. V was cut by 6 bases and J by 0 bases, with 9 bases left in between. CDR3: CATSCGPSTDTQYF. The CDR3 coding sequence is TGTGCCACCAGTTGCGGCCCCAGCACAGATACGCAGTATTTT.

As for this clonotype: One base away lies a much larger clone, so this may be a sequencing read error. This rearrangement joins TRBV30 to TRBJ1-2; D possibly corresponds to TRBD1 (6 bases). The CDR3 contains 10 residues. The germline gives CDR1 GTSNPN, CDR2 SVGIG (reference sequence). CDR3 DNA sequence: TGTGCCTGGAGTAAAGGGACAATCGCCTTC. Translating gives CAWSKGTIAF. The complete variable domain, with remaining parts taken from reference TRBV30 and TRBJ1-2, reads SQTIHQWPATLVQPVGSPLSLECTVEGTSNPNLYWYRQAAGRGLQLLFYSVGIGQISSEVPQNLSASRPQDRQFILSSKKLLLSDSGFYLCAWSKGTIAFGSGTRLTVV.

This clonotype has only a few counts. J is TRBJ2-1 and V is TRBV6-2 or TRBV6-3; perhaps TRBD1 as D (5 bases). Germline V gene data show CDR1 as MNHEY and CDR2 as SVGEGT. The CDR3 is 15 residues long. Trimming removed 5 bases from V and 3 bases from J, with 14 bases in between. This chain's CDR3 is CASSIPRGFYNEQFF. In DNA form, the CDR3 reads TGTGCCAGCAGTATCCCAAGGGGCTTCTACAATGAGCAGTTCTTC.

This clonotype has at least ten counts. The chain uses TRBV13 and TRBJ2-7; D unclear. V was shortened by 4 bases and J by 6 bases, with 10 bases between the two germline ends. Germline V lookup: CDR1 PRHDT, CDR2 FYEKMQ (reference sequence). The CDR3 contains 12 residues. The CDR3 bases are TGTGCCAGCAGCTCAATCATGGGCGAGCAGTACTTC. Translated: CASSSIMGEQYF.

The chain couples TRBV20-1 to TRBJ2-1; 8 bases fit TRBD2. The trim removed 5 bases at V and 8 bases at J, leaving 11 bases unmatched. The CDR3 runs 14 residues. Germline CDR1 is DFQATT and CDR2 is SNEGSKA (reference sequence). This CDR3 is CSAAEPLGRDEQFF. The CDR3 DNA reads as TGCAGTGCTGCCGAACCACTCGGGAGGGATGAGCAGTTCTTC.

In the case of this clonotype: A much larger clone is a single base away; this may be a read error. The rearrangement joins TRBV10-2 to TRBJ2-7, with D perhaps being TRBD1 or TRBD2 (7 bases each). The V end was cut by 7 bases, the J end by 7 bases, with 17 bases between. The germline gives CDR1 WSHSY, CDR2 SAAADI. The CDR3 is made up of 13 amino acids. DNA for the CDR3: TGCGCCAGCAAGGGGGCGGGAGCAAGTGAGCAGTACTTC. This encodes CASKGAGASEQYF.

The chain links TRBV6-1 to TRBJ1-4, with D perhaps TRBD1 (6 bases). The germline V gene encodes CDR1 MNHNS and CDR2 SASEGT. V dropped 6 bases and J dropped 8 bases, with 16 bases sitting between them. The CDR3 loop spans 14 amino acids. The CDR3 nucleotides are TGTGCCAGCAGGCGCACAGGGAGTAGCGAAAAACTGTTTTTT. Its translation: CASRRTGSSEKLFF.

The chain employs TRBV5-6 and TRBJ1-5; TRBD1 agrees at 9 bases. Germline V CDR1 and CDR2: SGHDT, YYEEEE. V gave up 1 base and J gave up 1 base; unmatched junction bases: 9. The CDR3 is 18 residues long. In nucleotides, the CDR3 is TGTGCCAGCAGCTTGTTCCTTGGGACAGGGTCGAGCAATCAGCCCCAGCATTTT. Residues: CASSLFLGTGSSNQPQHF.

This clonotype occurred a few times. An end of the junction differs from the germline gene, which may be a read error. The CDR3 loop is CASGILAETQLRTQYF. The CDR3 bases are TGTGCCAGTGGTATTCTAGCGGAGACCCAACTTCGGACCCAGTACTTC. The rearrangement uses TRBV19 and TRBJ2-5; 7 bases agree with TRBD2. The CDR3 sequence is 16 residues long. Germline assignment: CDR1 LNHDA and CDR2 SQIVND (reference sequence).

As regards this clonotype: Being one base from a much bigger clone, this may be a read error. V gene TRBV27 combines with J gene TRBJ2-1; 7 nucleotides line up with TRBD1. V dropped 4 bases and J dropped 5; count of bases not matched to a gene: 8. The CDR3 runs to 15 residues. CDR1 MNHEY and CDR2 SMNVEV come from the germline V gene (reference sequence). The CDR3 bases are TGTGCCAGCAGTTATGACAGGGTGCTAAACAATGAGCAGTTCTTC. Amino acids: CASSYDRVLNNEQFF.

The J gene is TRBJ2-7, the V gene TRBV4-2; 7 bases align to TRBD1. CDR1 and CDR2 from the germline V gene are LGHNA and YNFKEQ. V lost 0 bases to trimming and J lost 4 bases; unmatched junction nucleotides: 9. The CDR3 has 16 amino acids. The CDR3 protein is CASSQDGPLQGYEQYF. Written as DNA, the CDR3 is TGTGCCAGCAGCCAAGACGGACCACTACAGGGGTACGAGCAGTACTTC.

In this sample, this clonotype turned up many times. The genes are TRBV27 and TRBJ1-3; tentatively, D is TRBD1 (5 bases). The CDR3 loop spans 13 amino acids. Trimming took off 7 bases at V and 5 bases at J, with 12 bases between the two ends. From germline, CDR1 is MNHEY and CDR2 SMNVEV (reference sequence). CDR3 protein: CASTRGGRNTIYF. In DNA, the CDR3 is TGTGCCAGCACTCGGGGGGGGAGAAACACCATATATTTT.

This clonotype was seen only once. Being one base from a much bigger clone, this may be a read error. The chain is built from TRBV11-3 and TRBJ2-5, with D possibly being TRBD2 (5 bases). In germline, CDR1 is SGHNT, CDR2 YENEEA. This CDR3 is built from 13 residues. The CDR3 DNA is TGTGCCGGCAGTTTAGGGAGTTCGAAGACCCAGTACTTC. Protein product: CAGSLGSSKTQYF.

This clonotype came up many times. The chain employs TRBV2 and TRBJ2-7; 12 bases map to TRBD2. Germline V lookup: CDR1 SNHLY, CDR2 FYNNEI. V was pared by 6 bases and J by 6 bases, with 3 bases of the junction left unmatched. The CDR3 sequence is 13 residues long. The CDR3 DNA follows: TGTGCCAGCAGGACTAGCGGGAGTGGCGAGCAGTACTTC. Its protein is CASRTSGSGEQYF.

This clonotype was counted many times. The CDR3 is CASSYSSWNTGELFF. As DNA, the CDR3 is TGTGCCAGCAGTTACTCAAGTTGGAACACCGGGGAGCTGTTTTTT. V is TRBV6-2 or TRBV6-3 and J is TRBJ2-2; D not resolved. Germline lookup yields CDR1 MNHEY and CDR2 SVGEGT. Trimming pared 0 bases from V and 1 base from J, leaving 6 bases between. The CDR3 runs to 15 residues.

For this clonotype: A read error may produce the germline difference seen at one junction end. The chain joins TRBV14 to TRBJ2-1; 9 bases are a match to TRBD2. CDR3 length: 16 amino acids. Germline lookup yields CDR1 SGHDN and CDR2 FVKESK. The CDR3 reads CASSKKGTSPYYEQFF. Written as DNA, the CDR3 is TGTGCCAGCAGCAAAAAGGGGACTAGCCCCTACTATGAGCAGTTCTTC.

Turning to this clonotype: This may be a read error: a much more frequent sequence differs by one nucleotide. V usage is TRBV11-3 and J usage is TRBJ2-7, with a tentative D call TRBD1 (5 bases). This CDR3 spans 15 amino acids. Germline lookup yields CDR1 SGHNT and CDR2 YENEEA. This CDR3 reads CASSLDRTSSYKQYF. Written as DNA, the CDR3 is TGTGCCAGCAGCTTAGATCGGACAAGTTCCTACAAGCAGTACTTC. Filled out from reference TRBV11-3 and TRBJ2-7, the complete variable domain reads EAGVVQSPRYKIIEKKQPVAFWCNPISGHNTLYWYLQNLGQGPELLIRYENEEAVDDSQLPKDRFSAERLKGVDSTLKIQPAELGDSAVYLCASSLDRTSSYKQYFGPGTRLTVT.

The chain uses TRBV12-3 or TRBV12-4 and TRBJ2-4, with a weak D call TRBD2 (6 bases). The CDR3 covers 17 residues. V gave up 3 bases and J gave up 3 bases, with 18 bases separating them. CDR3 loop: CASSFRAGRLVKNIQYF. Written as DNA, the CDR3 is TGTGCCAGCAGTTTCAGGGCGGGGCGTCTAGTCAAAAACATTCAGTACTTC.

This clonotype was counted many times. The chain employs TRBV11-3 and TRBJ2-7; a possible D gene is TRBD2 (5 bases). V lost 6 bases and J 1 base, leaving 13 bases between the germline ends. Germline V gene sequence: CDR1 SGHNT, CDR2 YENEEA. This CDR3 has 14 residues. CDR3 DNA: TGTGCCAGCAGACGGAGAGCGGAATCCTACGAGCAGTACTTC. Its protein product is CASRRRAESYEQYF.

On this clonotype itself: A read error is possible here, since a much larger clone lies one base away. The chain carries TRBV7-3 and TRBJ2-3; D is uncertain. V lost 2 bases and J 2 bases, leaving 11 bases between the germline ends. The CDR3 sequence is 15 residues long. Germline-derived CDR1 and CDR2 are SGHTA and FQGTGA. The CDR3 DNA follows: TGTGCCAGCAGCTTACGGAAGACGGACACAGATACGCAGTATTTT. It codes for CASSLRKTDTDTQYF.

In its sample, this clonotype was seen a few times. For the CDR3, the DNA is TGTGCCAGTAGGACTGACAGGGTCACTGAAGCTTTCTTT. Amino acids: CASRTDRVTEAFF. The chain recombines TRBV19 with TRBJ1-1; 7 positions match TRBD1. The CDR3 loop spans 13 amino acids. V gave up 6 bases and J gave up 4 bases; unmatched junction bases: 5. The germline CDR1 and CDR2 sequences are LNHDA and SQIVND (reference sequence). Variable domain in full (rest from reference TRBV19 and TRBJ1-1): DGGITQSPKYLFRKEGQNVTLSCEQNLNHDAMYWYRQDPGQGLRLIYYSQIVNDFQKGDIAEGYSVSREKKESFPLTVTSAQKNPTAFYLCASRTDRVTEAFFGQGTRLTVV.

This chain uses TRBV20-1 with TRBJ2-3; 9 bases align to TRBD2. The CDR3 extends over 14 amino acids. Trimming cost V 2 bases and J 2 bases; bases outside gene matches: 2. CDR1 is DFQATT and CDR2 is SNEGSKA in the germline V gene (reference sequence). The CDR3 region has the DNA TGCAGTGCTAGACTAGCGGGAAACACAGATACGCAGTATTTT. This gives the protein CSARLAGNTDTQYF.

This clonotype was counted ten times or more. This chain uses TRBV5-1 with TRBJ2-7; D unclear. Germline CDR1 reads SGHRS; CDR2 reads YFSETQ. V lost 7 bases and J lost 3, with 14 bases in between. This CDR3 has 13 amino acids. For the CDR3, the DNA is TGCGCCAGCCAGGCGAGGCAGGACTACGAGCAGTACTTC. This gives the protein CASQARQDYEQYF.

This clonotype is labeled medium-sized. CDR3 residues: CASSARGSGSSYNEQFF. The DNA for the CDR3 is TGTGCCAGCAGCGCTAGAGGGAGCGGGAGCTCCTACAATGAGCAGTTCTTC. The chain combines TRBV11-3 with TRBJ2-1; 8 bases align to TRBD2. This CDR3 contains 17 residues. V dropped 5 bases and J dropped 0; count of bases not matched to a gene: 9. Looked up from germline, CDR1 is SGHNT and CDR2 is YENEEA.